This TCR beta chain is from a study of blood T cells in healthy people across ages. This clonotype was observed a few times. A sample-barcoded 5' primer and a J-beta primer mix were used in a second PCR of about 7 to 12 cycles. TCRdb independently ran MiXCR on the 5' RACE reads; one entry per CDR3 protein. This table holds around 1.7 million distinct CDR3 sequences, 28% found once. V gave up 0 bases and J gave up 5 bases, with 11 bases separating them. The germline CDR1 and CDR2 sequences are SGHRS and YFSETQ. The CDR3 runs 14 residues. V gene TRBV5-1 combines with J gene TRBJ1-2, with a possible D match to TRBD1 (5 bases). Sequencing was done on a sample of blood. This TCR was recovered from a woman in her twenties or thirties in good health. The CDR3 DNA is TGCGCCAGCAGCTTGGCCTATAAGGGGTATGGCTACACCTTC. Translated: CASSLAYKGYGYTF. Full variable domain (remainder filled in from reference TRBV5-1 and TRBJ1-2): KAGVTQTPRYLIKTRGQQVTLSCSPISGHRSVSWYQQTPGQGLQFLFEYFSETQRNKGNFPGRFSGRQFSNSRSEMNVSTLELGDSALYLCASSLAYKGYGYTFGSGTRLTVV.